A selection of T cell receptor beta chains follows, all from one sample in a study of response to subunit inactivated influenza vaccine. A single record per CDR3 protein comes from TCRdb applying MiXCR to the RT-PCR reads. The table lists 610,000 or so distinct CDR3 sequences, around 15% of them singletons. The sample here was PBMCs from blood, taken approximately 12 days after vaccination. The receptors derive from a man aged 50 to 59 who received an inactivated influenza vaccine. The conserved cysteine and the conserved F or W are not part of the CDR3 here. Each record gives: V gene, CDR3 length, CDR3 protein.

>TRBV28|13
ASSLNRGWINEQF
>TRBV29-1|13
SVDILGQGGTEAF
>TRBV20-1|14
SASKGTSIYNNEQF
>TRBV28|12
ASSLVYSNQPQH
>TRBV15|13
ATSREGLNADTQY
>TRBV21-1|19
ASSKVAVQSQGAISNQPQH
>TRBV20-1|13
SASDSQEVTDTQY
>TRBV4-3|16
ASSQRTSGPPGNSEQY
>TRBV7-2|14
ASSIRGTSVVETQY
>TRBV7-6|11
ASSPGTGAEQY
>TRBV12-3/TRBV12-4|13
ASSWGPDSNQPQH
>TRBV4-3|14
ASSLGRGGLSYEQY
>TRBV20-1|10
SASKGDQPQH
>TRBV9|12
ASSPVPEGAGYT
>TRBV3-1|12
ASSHRPFYNEQF
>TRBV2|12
ASSEIGGNYEQY
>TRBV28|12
ASSSGQNPYEQY
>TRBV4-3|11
ASSQDLRTIRY
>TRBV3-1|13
ASCPGTGSTDTQY
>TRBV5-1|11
ASSLTGRGEQF
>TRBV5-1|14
ASSLGGRSSGNTIY
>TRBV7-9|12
ASSLESGANVLT
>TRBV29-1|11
SVGDRKNTEAF
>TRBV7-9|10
ASSFSLVEQF
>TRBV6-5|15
ASSYSLSAGGPYEQY
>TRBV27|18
ASSFRLAPVFMFDTGELF
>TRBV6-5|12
ASSYSGGYQPQH